The text below deals with one T cell receptor beta chain. Germline assignment: CDR1 SGHRS and CDR2 YFSETQ. CDR3 length: 12 residues. V shed 0 bases, J shed 15 bases, and the junction held 3 bases outside the gene matches. The data were obtained in a study of OX40 agonist ivuxolimab in advanced cancers. In the study overall: Hepatocellular carcinoma, melanoma, renal cell or head and neck cancer occurred in dose-escalation patients. Of the patients, three showed partial responses, one with hepatocellular carcinoma and two with cutaneous melanoma.

Sequenced by immunoSEQ multiplex PCR; TCRdb stores in-frame clones only, minus some. The sample has about 76,000 clones, approximately 86% seen once; the top ten hold around 1.8%. The chain employs TRBV5-1 and TRBJ2-1; 10 bases are a match to TRBD1. This TCR derives from an adult with an advanced solid tumor such as melanoma, head and neck, liver or kidney cancer. The sample consisted of CD4+ or CD8+ T cells sorted from blood, taken in a trial of the OX40 agonist ivuxolimab. This CDR3 is CASSLGQGARFF. As DNA, the CDR3 is TGCGCCAGCAGCTTGGGACAGGGGGCTAGGTTCTTC.